The 27 T cell receptor beta chains below all came from one sample that was sequenced in a study of blood T cell repertoires in COVID-19. The data were produced by immunoSEQ multiplex PCR, yet TCRdb's version contains in-frame clones alone and is incomplete. Here the sample spans around 100,000 clones, around nine tenths being singletons. Sequencing input: peripheral blood. Receptor source: a man between 45 and 60 years old with active or convalescent COVID-19.

A single count supports this clone. This chain connects TRBV3-1 (or the pseudogene TRBV3-2) to TRBJ2-2; D is perhaps TRBD2 (6 bases). The CDR3 totals 17 residues. The germline V and J ends were trimmed by 4 bases and 5 bases, with 20 bases remaining between them. Germline V gene lookup returns CDR1 LGHDT and CDR2 YNNKEL (reference sequence). For the CDR3, the DNA is TGTGCCAGCAGCCCATTCTTGGCGGGGAAAGGGACCGGGGAGCTGTTTTTT. It translates to CASSPFLAGKGTGELFF.

This clone was observed a handful of times. The genes are TRBV5-6 and TRBJ2-2; 9 positions match TRBD1. The germline gives CDR1 SGHDT, CDR2 YYEEEE. The CDR3 is made up of 15 amino acids. With 4 bases clipped from V and 4 bases from J, the junction kept 5 bases outside the gene matches. The DNA for the CDR3 is TGTGCCAGCAGCCCCGGGACAGGGTTCACCGGGGAGCTGTTTTTT. Amino acids: CASSPGTGFTGELFF.

This clone was detected a few times. The chain employs TRBV3-1 (or the pseudogene TRBV3-2) and TRBJ1-3, with unresolved D. Trimming pared 4 bases from V and 4 bases from J, leaving 11 bases between. The CDR3 has 14 amino acids. Per the germline V gene, CDR1 is LGHDT and CDR2 is YNNKEL (reference sequence). The CDR3, as DNA: TGTGCCAGCAGCCCTGGACTACTCGGAAACACCATATATTTT. Protein product: CASSPGLLGNTIYF.

The gene calls are TRBV7-2 and TRBJ2-3; 7 positions agree with TRBD1. The CDR3 loop spans 15 amino acids. Unmatched junction bases numbered 7, after V lost 5 bases and J lost 2 bases. Germline loops: CDR1 SGHTA, CDR2 FQGNSA. The CDR3 nucleotides are TGTGCCAGCAGCCCGTACGACAGGGTCACAGATACGCAGTATTTT. It codes for CASSPYDRVTDTQYF.

The rearrangement joins TRBV6-7 to TRBJ1-2; the match to TRBD1 covers 8 bases. TRBV6-7 is classed as an ORF, of uncertain function. With V trimmed by 6 bases and J by 7 bases, 7 bases remained unmatched. This CDR3 is built from 13 residues. CDR3 sequence (DNA): TGTGCCAGCAGCCCAGACAGGGGTAGTGGCTACACCTTC. It codes for CASSPDRGSGYTF.

This chain uses TRBV27 with TRBJ1-1, with 8 bases aligning to TRBD1. This CDR3 comprises 13 residues. Germline-derived CDR1 and CDR2 are MNHEY and SMNVEV (reference sequence). V lost 6 bases, J lost 5 bases, and 5 bases stayed unmatched. This CDR3 reads CASSTGGWTEAFF. Here the CDR3 DNA reads TGTGCCAGCAGCACAGGGGGATGGACTGAAGCTTTCTTT.

This clone occurred once. The V and J genes are TRBV3-1 (or the pseudogene TRBV3-2) and TRBJ2-2; D call uncertain. Germline V gene lookup returns CDR1 LGHDT and CDR2 YNNKEL (reference sequence). Between the trimmed V and J ends, which lost 3 bases and 0 bases, there was a span of 5 bases. The CDR3 is made up of 14 amino acids. CDR3 loop: CASSQGTNTGELFF. The CDR3 nucleotides are TGTGCCAGCAGCCAGGGCACGAACACCGGGGAGCTGTTTTTT.

The V and J genes are TRBV6-5 and TRBJ1-1; TRBD1 agrees at 7 bases. The CDR3 spans 13 residues. Germline V gene sequence: CDR1 MNHEY, CDR2 SVGAGI. DNA of the CDR3: TGTGTGTGTCAGGTAACAGGGGACACTGAAGCTTTCTTT. The encoded protein is CVCQVTGDTEAFF.

This clone showed up just a few times. J is TRBJ2-1 and V is TRBV12-3 or TRBV12-4; D remains unclear. The CDR3 has 12 amino acids. Trimming left V 5 bases short and J 9 bases short, with 11 bases between. The CDR3 protein is CASSTLGVEQFF. DNA of the CDR3: TGTGCCAGCAGTACTTTGGGCGTTGAGCAGTTCTTC.

This chain uses TRBV3-1 (or the pseudogene TRBV3-2) with TRBJ2-3; D may be TRBD1 (5 bases). This CDR3 is 13 amino acids long. V lost 0 bases and J 7 bases, leaving 8 bases between the germline ends. Germline CDR1 LGHDT, CDR2 YNNKEL (reference sequence). CDR3 sequence reads: CASSQEDRYTQYF. CDR3 coding DNA: TGTGCCAGCAGCCAAGAAGACAGATATACGCAGTATTTT.

The V gene is TRBV9, the J gene TRBJ1-1; tentatively, D is TRBD1 (6 bases). Germline CDR1 and CDR2: SGDLS and YYNGEE. V shed 4 bases and J shed 0 bases, with 13 bases lying between them. The CDR3 consists of 15 residues. This chain's CDR3 is CASSTWTALNTEAFF. CDR3 nucleotide sequence: TGTGCCAGCAGCACATGGACAGCTTTGAACACTGAAGCTTTCTTT.

CDR3 sequence: CASSSSGGVETQYF. CDR3 nucleotides: TGTGCCAGCAGCTCGAGCGGGGGGGTTGAGACCCAGTACTTC. V and J are TRBV7-2 and TRBJ2-5; 10 nucleotides line up with TRBD2. V gave up 4 bases and J gave up 5 bases; unmatched junction bases: 4. The germline CDR1 and CDR2 sequences are SGHTA and FQGNSA. The CDR3 is 14 amino acids.

This clone was seen only once. Distinct nucleotide sequences in the sample also encode this CDR3. This chain links TRBV18 with TRBJ2-2, with TRBD1 identical over 8 bases. Germline V gene data show CDR1 as KGHSH and CDR2 as LQKENI. The V gene end was trimmed by 2 bases and the J gene end by 1 base; junction bases not matched to a gene: 6. The CDR3 covers 17 residues. CDR3 region: CASSPLTGTGNTGELFF. CDR3 DNA sequence: TGTGCCAGCTCACCATTGACCGGGACAGGGAACACCGGGGAGCTGTTTTTT.

The J gene is TRBJ1-5, the V gene TRBV19; weak D call: TRBD1 (5 bases). The CDR3 covers 14 residues. Looked up from germline, CDR1 is LNHDA and CDR2 is SQIVND (reference sequence). Trimming took 3 bases from V and 5 from J, leaving 11 bases between them. CDR3 coding DNA: TGTGCCAGTAGTATTCACGGCAGGGATCAGCCCCAGCATTTT. It specifies CASSIHGRDQPQHF.

This clone has just one count. The rearrangement links TRBV3-1 (or the pseudogene TRBV3-2) to TRBJ1-4; 7 positions match TRBD1. The CDR3 has 16 residues. The germline V gene encodes CDR1 LGHDT and CDR2 YNNKEL (reference sequence). V lost 3 bases to trimming and J lost 8 bases; unmatched junction nucleotides: 12. The chain's CDR3 is CASSQSTGSPREKLFF. The CDR3 DNA follows: TGTGCCAGCAGCCAGTCGACAGGGTCCCCGAGGGAAAAACTGTTTTTT.

The V gene is TRBV7-6, the J gene TRBJ2-3, with D hard to call. Germline V gene data show CDR1 as SGHVS and CDR2 as FNYEAQ. Trimming pared 4 bases from V and 0 bases from J, leaving 2 bases between. The CDR3 length is 12 residues. The CDR3 DNA follows: TGTGCCAGCAGCTCTAGCACAGATACGCAGTATTTT. It encodes CASSSSTDTQYF.

The sample holds one count of this clone. The rearrangement joins TRBV7-2 to TRBJ1-2; D is unresolved. Trimming removed 1 base at V and 5 bases at J, with 8 bases between. The CDR3 contains 13 residues. Germline V gene sequence: CDR1 SGHTA, CDR2 FQGNSA. The chain's CDR3 is CASSLEFRYGYTF. CDR3 DNA: TGTGCCAGCAGCTTAGAATTTCGGTATGGCTACACCTTC.

The chain is built from TRBV28 and TRBJ1-5, with D tentatively TRBD1 (5 bases). The CDR3 is 16 residues long. Trimming took off 4 bases at V and 7 bases at J, with 20 bases between the two ends. Germline CDR1 MDHEN, CDR2 SYDVKM. The CDR3 nucleotides are TGTGCCAGCAGTTCCGCACTCAGGGTTGGTAGGCAGCCCCAGCATTTT. This sequence encodes CASSSALRVGRQPQHF. The full variable domain, in which reference TRBV28 and TRBJ1-5 provide the parts outside the CDR3, is DVKVTQSSRYLVKRTGEKVFLECVQDMDHENMFWYRQDPGLGLRLIYFSYDVKMKEKGDIPEGYSVSREKKERFSLILESASTNQTSMYLCASSSALRVGRQPQHFGDGTRLSIL.

This clone was detected once. The chain links TRBV7-9 to TRBJ1-1; D not certain. CDR1 SEHNR and CDR2 FQNEAQ come from the germline V gene (reference sequence). The CDR3 totals 14 residues. Trimming stripped 5 bases from V and 2 bases from J, with 12 bases between. The CDR3 protein is CASSPRHFNTEAFF. The DNA of the CDR3 is TGTGCCAGCAGCCCCCGACACTTCAACACTGAAGCTTTCTTT.

This chain links TRBV18 with TRBJ1-4, with D maybe TRBD1 (6 bases). This CDR3 has 15 amino acids. Per the germline V gene, CDR1 is KGHSH and CDR2 is LQKENI. The ends were cut back, 4 bases at V and 8 bases at J, with 17 bases in the middle. CDR3 amino acids: CASSHLQGSGEKLFF. CDR3 DNA: TGTGCCAGCTCACACTTACAGGGTTCGGGCGAAAAACTGTTTTTT.

The chain couples TRBV3-1 (or the pseudogene TRBV3-2) to TRBJ2-3; tentative D call: TRBD1 (5 bases). CDR3 length: 14 amino acids. Germline assignment: CDR1 LGHDT and CDR2 YNNKEL (reference sequence). Trimming stripped 3 bases from V and 5 bases from J, with 12 bases between. CDR3 DNA sequence: TGTGCCAGCAGCCACTCTGGGGCGCAAGATACGCAGTATTTT. This sequence encodes CASSHSGAQDTQYF.

This chain links TRBV10-3 with TRBJ2-3; TRBD1 is a possible D gene (5 bases). Germline CDR1 ENHRY, CDR2 SYGVKD. The CDR3 contains 15 residues. The V gene lost 3 bases and the J gene lost 2 bases, with 12 bases spanning the gap. Here the CDR3 reads CAISDRDSPTDTQYF. The CDR3 coding sequence is TGTGCCATCAGTGACAGGGATTCCCCCACAGATACGCAGTATTTT.

The chain has TRBV6-5 and TRBJ2-1; D possibly corresponds to TRBD1 (5 bases). Trimming removed 2 bases at V and 7 bases at J, with 9 bases between. The length of the CDR3 is 13 residues. Per germline, CDR1 MNHEY and CDR2 SVGAGI. CDR3 in amino acids: CASSYRRDNEQFF. The CDR3 DNA sequence: TGTGCCAGCAGTTACCGCAGGGATAATGAGCAGTTCTTC.

The chain recombines TRBV19 with TRBJ1-5; weak D call: TRBD1 (6 bases). The CDR3 length is 17 residues. V was pared by 4 bases and J by 0 bases, with 16 bases between. Germline V gene data show CDR1 as LNHDA and CDR2 as SQIVND (reference sequence). The chain's CDR3 is CASSTPRTASSNQPQHF. CDR3 nucleotides: TGTGCCAGTAGTACACCTCGGACAGCGTCTAGCAATCAGCCCCAGCATTTT. The entire variable domain, with the rest obtained from reference TRBV19 and TRBJ1-5, is as follows: DGGITQSPKYLFRKEGQNVTLSCEQNLNHDAMYWYRQDPGQGLRLIYYSQIVNDFQKGDIAEGYSVSREKKESFPLTVTSAQKNPTAFYLCASSTPRTASSNQPQHFGDGTRLSIL.

The V and J genes are TRBV5-1 and TRBJ2-7; 7 bases align to TRBD1. Germline V gene data show CDR1 as SGHRS and CDR2 as YFSETQ. With V trimmed by 4 bases and J by 0 bases, 7 bases remained unmatched. The CDR3 is 15 amino acids. In DNA form, the CDR3 reads TGCGCCAGCAGCCCCGGGACAGAAAGCTCCTACGAGCAGTACGTC. Its translation is CASSPGTESSYEQYV.

V usage is TRBV15 and J usage is TRBJ2-5; D remains ambiguous. There are 15 residues in the CDR3. CDR1 and CDR2 from the germline V gene are LNHNV and YYDKDF (reference sequence). The ends were cut back, 9 bases at V and 4 bases at J, with 21 bases in the middle. The CDR3 loop is CATSLFTNSAETQYF. The CDR3 coding sequence is TGTGCCACGTCCCTCTTTACTAACTCTGCAGAGACCCAGTACTTC.

This sequence joins TRBV4-3 and TRBJ1-1, with 8 bases lining up with TRBD1. The CDR3 spans 17 residues. Germline V gene lookup returns CDR1 LGHNA and CDR2 YSLEER. The junction had 7 bases not matched to a gene; V was cut back by 1 base and J by 0 bases. Written as DNA, the CDR3 is TGCGCCAGCAGCCAAGCTTCCGGGACAGGCCTGAACACTGAAGCTTTCTTT. It codes for CASSQASGTGLNTEAFF.